This TCR beta chain was profiled in a study of identical twins. Study findings and constraints: Diverse VJ usage suggested most zero-insertion clonotypes were not invariant T cells. Models underestimated out-of-frame TCR alpha sharing in monozygotic twins. Cord blood beta clonotypes that were abundant carried fewer insertions, and memory repertoires showed no such trend. The conclusions drew on cross-sectional statistical analysis instead of tracking the same donors.

Each CDR3 protein is one row after TCRdb ran MiXCR on the 5' RACE reads. This sample carries around 250,000 distinct CDR3 sequences, about 8% of them seen once, and the ten largest clones take over 2.5%. Points on this clonotype: Antigen specificity is unknown.

These data also featured in a second study, about yellow fever vaccine responses in identical twins.

The receptor was derived from a woman in her late teens or twenties in good health. The material sequenced was CD8+ T cells sorted from blood.

CDR3 sequence reads: CASSPEEGPSYNEQFF. The CDR3 region has the DNA TGTGCCAGCTCACCCGAAGAGGGCCCGAGCTACAATGAGCAGTTCTTC. The gene calls are TRBV18 and TRBJ2-1; possible D gene TRBD2, 5 bases. V was trimmed by 3 bases and J by 3 bases, leaving 15 bases between them. The germline gives CDR1 KGHSH, CDR2 LQKENI. CDR3 length equals 16 residues. The whole variable domain, filled in from reference TRBV18 and TRBJ2-1, reads NAGVMQNPRHLVRRRGQEARLRCSPMKGHSHVYWYRQLPEEGLKFMVYLQKENIIDESGMPKERFSAEFPKEGPSILRIQQVVRGDSAAYFCASSPEEGPSYNEQFFGPGTRLTVL.